This T cell receptor (beta chain) was observed in a study of blood T cell repertoires in COVID-19 (dated by TCRdb to about 2020). Looking at the study overall: Collaborator samples came from the United States, Italy and Spain and covered acute and convalescent phases of COVID-19. The material from the prospective study consisted of cDNA or gDNA derived from T cells, B-cell-depleted T cells, or PBMCs. Deeply sampled blood TCRbeta repertoires from subjects exposed to, actively infected with, or recovered from COVID-19 were included in the dataset. A freely available public database, intended as a resource for researchers studying the immune response to SARS-CoV-2, is where the repertoires were released. The samples were drawn from the first 160 participants of the ongoing ImmuneRACE study and from 1,254 subjects provided by 6 global collaborators. Nearly every sample came with metadata listing a de-identified subject ID, COVID-19 status, age in years and sex. Where available, HLA class I and class II types were taken from metadata supplied by the sample provider and were not determined by assay-based typing.

To note about this clone: The antigen this receptor binds is unknown. One base away there is no much larger clone; base qualities are not given.

TCRbeta CDR3 regions were amplified from genomic DNA using the immunoSEQ Assay, a bias-controlled multiplex PCR. Per the original workflow: The number of nucleated cells in each sample was estimated from the amplification of reference gene primers within the assay. To quantify the absolute abundance of each unique TCRbeta CDR3 rearrangement, sequence reads were collapsed and filtered. For each sample, productive Simpson clonality was calculated as the square root of Simpson's diversity index over productive rearrangements. In TCRdb, the immuneACCESS table is reduced to in-frame sequences with V and J assigned. These tables do not hold every clone; where another copy was compared, an unresolved V gene accounts for under half, and the others remain unexplained. V, J and clone size are those of that table, while D and trimming were read from the DNA. This sample lists 100,000 to 150,000 clones; approximately 90% were detected once. The ten biggest clones cover 9% to 12% of the sample.

What the study reported, not specific to this receptor: The amount of clinical and demographic metadata varied by source and participant and was provided uncurated.

Collaborating institutions collected whole blood in K2EDTA tubes following their own protocols. For TCRbeta analysis, collaborator samples were shipped as frozen whole blood, as isolated PBMCs, or as DNA extracted from either sample type. The germline V gene specifies SGHRS as CDR1 and YFSETQ as CDR2. V and J lose 2 bases and 3 bases, and a span of 9 bases separates them. The CDR3 runs 13 residues from the cysteine to the phenylalanine. The entry retains the CDR3 DNA only, 39 bases that are in frame from base 1. Input material: peripheral blood. The rearranged segments are TRBV5-1 and TRBJ2-7, with a weak D call of TRBD2 (5 bases match). The source of this sequence is a man between 45 and 60 years old with acute or convalescent COVID-19. Here the CDR3 is given as CASSFFRGYEQYF. The DNA sequence is as follows: TGCGCCAGCAGCTTTTTCCGGGGCTACGAGCAGTACTTC.